The 27 T cell receptor beta chains listed next were all sequenced from one sample in a study of CXCR3-negative and CXCR3-positive naive CD8 T cells. The study, taken as a whole, reports: Greater hydrophobicity was found in TRB CDR3s of CXCR3-positive naive cells than of CXCR3-negative naive cells.

These TCRs are of unknown antigen specificity. UMI-labeled TRB cDNA libraries were prepared by 5' RACE. TCRdb re-called the 5' RACE reads and catalogs CDR3 proteins one per entry, DNA excluded. The specimen's table records tens of thousands of distinct CDR3 sequences. The sequenced sample consisted of naive CXCR3+ CD8+ T cells from blood. Subset in this sample: CD45RO-CCR7+CD27+CD95- naive CD8+ T cells expressing CXCR3 (TNR3+). Receptor source: a human donor in good health. Some clones in this sample may be carry-over from other donors' samples.

The V gene is TRBV5-1, the J gene TRBJ2-7. The CDR3 is 13 residues long. Germline CDR1 is SGHRS and CDR2 is YFSETQ. CDR3: CASSLGSYYEQYF. The whole variable domain, filled in from reference TRBV5-1 and TRBJ2-7, reads KAGVTQTPRYLIKTRGQQVTLSCSPISGHRSVSWYQQTPGQGLQFLFEYFSETQRNKGNFPGRFSGRQFSNSRSEMNVSTLELGDSALYLCASSLGSYYEQYFGPGTRLTVT.

The rearrangement joins TRBV2 to TRBJ2-1; TCRdb selects TRBD1, and the lack of DNA leaves this call unchecked. There are 17 residues in the CDR3. Looked up from germline, CDR1 is SNHLY and CDR2 is FYNNEI. The CDR3 here is CASSQGQSVSSYNEQFF.

The chain couples TRBV29-1 to TRBJ2-3; TCRdb's D call, TRBD2, is unchecked because there is no DNA. This CDR3 spans 15 amino acids. Germline CDR1 reads SQVTM; CDR2 reads ANQGSEA. The CDR3 here is CSVDDLAGGFHTQYF.

The rearrangement uses TRBV7-9 and TRBJ2-2; TCRdb gives TRBD1 as the D gene, but with no DNA this cannot be confirmed. The CDR3 contains 13 residues. Germline V gives CDR1 SEHNR, CDR2 FQNEAQ (reference sequence). CDR3 loop: CASSEDTRGELFF.

The chain carries TRBV7-9 and TRBJ2-2; without DNA, the TCRdb call of TRBD2 cannot be checked. Germline loops: CDR1 SEHNR, CDR2 FQNEAQ (reference sequence). CDR3 length equals 15 residues. This CDR3 is CASSSGDSNTGELFF. Complete variable domain (other parts from reference TRBV7-9 and TRBJ2-2): DTGVSQNPRHKITKRGQNVTFRCDPISEHNRLYWYRQTLGQGPEFLTYFQNEAQLEKSRLLSDRFSAERPKGSFSTLEIQRTEQGDSAMYLCASSSGDSNTGELFFGEGSRLTVL.

This sequence joins TRBV29-1 and TRBJ2-2; without DNA, the TCRdb call of TRBD1 cannot be checked. The germline V gene has CDR1 SQVTM and CDR2 ANQGSEA. There are 13 residues in the CDR3. The CDR3 sequence: CSVELRGSGELFF.

The V and J genes are TRBV6-2 or TRBV6-3 and TRBJ2-7; the D call from TCRdb, TRBD1, cannot be confirmed without DNA. The CDR3 length is 15 residues. Germline CDR1 MNHEY, CDR2 SVGEGT. The CDR3 loop is CASSYSGTGPYEQYF.

The V and J genes are TRBV29-1 and TRBJ2-5. The CDR3 covers 13 residues. The germline gives CDR1 SQVTM, CDR2 ANQGSEA. The CDR3 sequence: CSVEVTNQETQYF.

This chain connects TRBV7-2 to TRBJ1-3. The CDR3 extends over 15 amino acids. Germline lookup yields CDR1 SGHTA and CDR2 FQGNSA. This CDR3 is CASSLWQPSGNTIYF.

This sequence joins TRBV12-3 or TRBV12-4 and TRBJ2-7; TCRdb gives TRBD1 as the D gene, but with no DNA this cannot be confirmed. This CDR3 is 12 amino acids long. CDR3 sequence reads: CASKTGRGEQYF.

J is TRBJ2-1 and V is TRBV20-1; TCRdb gives TRBD1 as the D gene, but with no DNA this cannot be confirmed. Germline CDR1 and CDR2: DFQATT and SNEGSKA (reference sequence). The CDR3 is 14 amino acids. The CDR3 protein is CSATSGVAYNEQFF.

The V and J genes are TRBV7-3 and TRBJ1-1. Germline-derived CDR1 and CDR2 are SGHTA and FQGTGA. There are 13 residues in the CDR3. CDR3 sequence reads: CASSLTLNTEAFF. The complete variable domain, with remaining parts taken from reference TRBV7-3 and TRBJ1-1, reads GAGVSQTPSNKVTEKGKYVELRCDPISGHTALYWYRQSLGQGPEFLIYFQGTGAADDSGLPNDRFFAVRPEGSVSTLKIQRTERGDSAVYLCASSLTLNTEAFFGQGTRLTVV.

CDR3 loop: CASRDSTYNEQFF. V usage is TRBV5-1 and J usage is TRBJ2-1; TCRdb's D call of TRBD1 is untestable without DNA. CDR1 SGHRS and CDR2 YFSETQ come from the germline V gene. This CDR3 is built from 13 residues.

J is TRBJ2-1 and V is TRBV21-1; the TRBD1 assignment by TCRdb is unverifiable without DNA. TRBV21-1 is shown as a pseudogene. The CDR3 is 16 amino acids. This CDR3 reads CASSNPGQETYNEQFF.

The chain recombines TRBV7-8 with TRBJ2-1; without DNA, the TCRdb call of TRBD1 cannot be checked. CDR3 length: 17 amino acids. The germline gives CDR1 SGHVS, CDR2 FQNEAQ. CDR3 sequence: CASSPSTDRGISNEQFF.

The V call is TRBV20-1, the J call TRBJ1-3. CDR3 length: 14 amino acids. Germline V CDR1 and CDR2: DFQATT, SNEGSKA (reference sequence). The CDR3 reads CSARDGDGGNTIYF.

The rearrangement uses TRBV7-9 and TRBJ2-2; as DNA is missing, the TRBD1 call by TCRdb cannot be tested. The CDR3 loop spans 15 amino acids. The germline gives CDR1 SEHNR, CDR2 FQNEAQ (reference sequence). This CDR3 is CASREHRELVGELFF.

J is TRBJ2-1 and V is TRBV4-2; with no DNA, the TCRdb D assignment of TRBD2 cannot be verified. The CDR3 loop spans 20 amino acids. Germline V gives CDR1 LGHNA, CDR2 YNFKEQ. Here the CDR3 reads CASSPLSGLAGTSSYNEQFF.

This chain links TRBV7-2 with TRBJ2-5; TCRdb indicates TRBD1, and absent DNA this call remains unverified. The V gene's germline CDR1 is SGHTA and CDR2 FQGNSA. The CDR3 consists of 13 residues. Here the CDR3 reads CASSSPVPETQYF. Variable domain in full (rest from reference TRBV7-2 and TRBJ2-5): GAGVSQSPSNKVTEKGKDVELRCDPISGHTALYWYRQSLGQGLEFLIYFQGNSAPDKSGLPSDRFSAERTGGSVSTLTIQRTQQEDSAVYLCASSSPVPETQYFGPGTRLLVL.

The chain recombines TRBV29-1 with TRBJ2-1; the TRBD1 assignment by TCRdb is unverifiable without DNA. From germline, CDR1 is SQVTM and CDR2 ANQGSEA. This CDR3 comprises 14 residues. This CDR3 reads CSVVGGAGANEQFF.

CDR3 region: CSVDFGGEQYF. The V gene is TRBV29-1, the J gene TRBJ2-7; TCRdb's assignment of TRBD1 cannot be checked, as there is no DNA. The germline gives CDR1 SQVTM, CDR2 ANQGSEA. The CDR3 totals 11 residues.

This chain joins TRBV7-3 and TRBJ2-5; the D call of TRBD1 rests on TCRdb alone, since no DNA is present to check it. Germline V CDR1 and CDR2: SGHTA, FQGTGA. CDR3 length: 12 residues. The CDR3 loop reads CASGQGDETQYF.

The chain combines TRBV7-2 with TRBJ2-6; TCRdb reports TRBD1, a call that lacks DNA to check it against. The CDR3 totals 19 residues. Per the germline V gene, CDR1 is SGHTA and CDR2 is FQGNSA. The CDR3 loop is CASSLTGHYHPLGANVLTF.

The chain is built from TRBV10-3 and TRBJ2-7. Germline-derived CDR1 and CDR2 are ENHRY and SYGVKD. The CDR3 totals 15 residues. The CDR3 region is CAISESRGPRNEQYF.

The V and J genes are TRBV20-1 and TRBJ2-2; the D call of TRBD1 rests on TCRdb alone, since no DNA is present to check it. CDR3 size: 13 residues. In germline, CDR1 is DFQATT, CDR2 SNEGSKA (reference sequence). CDR3 protein: CSAAGPNTGELFF.

The J gene is TRBJ2-4, the V gene TRBV29-1; the D gene TCRdb calls, TRBD1, cannot be checked with no DNA. CDR3 length: 17 residues. Germline V gene data show CDR1 as SQVTM and CDR2 as ANQGSEA. The CDR3 reads CSVEDLSWTGAENIQYF.

The chain recombines TRBV7-3 with TRBJ2-3; TCRdb calls TRBD2, which cannot be checked without DNA. The CDR3 totals 16 residues. Germline CDR1 is SGHTA and CDR2 is FQGTGA. The CDR3: CASSLGAGGPADTQYF.